This TCR beta chain was obtained from a study of T cell repertoires in ileal Crohn's disease. About the study: Median disease duration was about 8.5 years; around 35% smoked at surgery. Thiopurines (approximately ten) or anti-TNF agents (more than 17) were given postoperatively to about half.

As to time point: proximal margin of the surgical specimen (macroscopically non-inflamed). TCRdb's copy holds only in-frame clones and misses some; the assay was immunoSEQ multiplex PCR. The data show almost 7,500 clones, 74% seen once. V gave up 6 bases and J gave up 0 bases, with 9 bases separating them. The CDR3 extends over 14 amino acids. The germline V gene has CDR1 SNHLY and CDR2 FYNNEI. This receptor was identified in an adult with Crohn's disease. The sample was ileal tissue. This sequence joins TRBV2 and TRBJ1-5; D gene uncertain. The DNA of the CDR3 is TGTGCCAGCAGAGAGCCCTATAGCAATCAGCCCCAGCATTTT. Its translation: CASREPYSNQPQHF.